Listed below are T cell receptor beta chains from one sample, sequenced in a study of T cell changes during pregnancy in multiple sclerosis. Data came from immunoSEQ multiplex PCR; TCRdb stores just in-frame clones and leaves some out. The top ten hold over 4% of the sample, which has about 41,000 clones, over 75% seen once. This material consisted of peripheral blood, taken in the first trimester of pregnancy. All receptors come from a female donor in good health, enrolled as a control in a pregnancy study. Both conserved end residues are part of each CDR3. Fields, in order: D gene, J gene, clone size, V gene, CDR3 protein, CDR3 DNA. The D gene is left open where the match is weak. The listing skips clone size in some rows; elsewhere it reads once, few, many or a size class.

D gene: TRBD2
J gene: TRBJ2-1
clone size: few
V gene: TRBV7-8
CDR3 protein: CASPGGLAGPGGKEQFF
CDR3 DNA: TGTGCCAGCCCCGGAGGACTAGCGGGACCTGGGGGCAAGGAGCAGTTCTTC

D gene: NA
J gene: TRBJ1-1
clone size: NA
V gene: TRBV6-1
CDR3 protein: CASSEQPEGGGREAFF
CDR3 DNA: TGTGCCAGCAGTGAGCAACCAGAAGGGGGGGGCCGTGAAGCTTTCTTT

D gene: TRBD1
J gene: TRBJ1-1
clone size: NA
V gene: TRBV10-1
CDR3 protein: CASQQGLNTEAFF
CDR3 DNA: TGCGCCAGCCAACAGGGGCTGAACACTGAAGCTTTCTTT

D gene: NA
J gene: TRBJ1-6
clone size: NA
V gene: TRBV7-2
CDR3 protein: CASSFQGTLWWPLHF
CDR3 DNA: TGTGCCAGCAGCTTCCAGGGGACGCTTTGGTGGCCCCTCCACTTT

D gene: NA
J gene: TRBJ2-5
clone size: NA
V gene: TRBV15
CDR3 protein: CATSTDSQETQYF
CDR3 DNA: TGTGCCACCAGTACCGACAGCCAAGAGACCCAGTACTTC

D gene: TRBD2
J gene: TRBJ2-7
clone size: NA
V gene: TRBV5-6
CDR3 protein: CASSQGLAVTYEQYF
CDR3 DNA: TGTGCCAGCAGCCAAGGACTAGCGGTTACCTACGAGCAGTACTTC

D gene: NA
J gene: TRBJ2-7
clone size: NA
V gene: TRBV29-1
CDR3 protein: CSVIGGEQYF
CDR3 DNA: TGCAGCGTTATAGGGGGCGAGCAGTACTTC

D gene: NA
J gene: TRBJ1-1
clone size: NA
V gene: TRBV9
CDR3 protein: CASSVGGKDTEAFF
CDR3 DNA: TGTGCCAGCAGCGTTGGGGGGAAGGACACTGAAGCTTTCTTT

D gene: TRBD1
J gene: TRBJ1-6
clone size: NA
V gene: TRBV9
CDR3 protein: CASSVEGGWDSPLHF
CDR3 DNA: TGTGCCAGCAGCGTAGAAGGGGGCTGGGATTCACCCCTCCACTTT

D gene: NA
J gene: TRBJ2-1
clone size: NA
V gene: TRBV5-1
CDR3 protein: CASSLGRSPPYNEQFF
CDR3 DNA: TGCGCCAGCAGCTTGGGGCGGTCACCCCCCTACAATGAGCAGTTCTTC

D gene: TRBD2
J gene: TRBJ2-7
clone size: NA
V gene: TRBV7-2
CDR3 protein: CASSSTSGGADEQYF
CDR3 DNA: TGTGCCAGCAGCTCCACTAGCGGGGGGGCGGACGAGCAGTACTTC

D gene: TRBD2
J gene: TRBJ2-5
clone size: NA
V gene: TRBV5-6
CDR3 protein: CASSSSSGGRQETQYF
CDR3 DNA: TGTGCCAGCAGCTCCTCTAGCGGGGGCCGACAAGAGACCCAGTACTTC

D gene: TRBD1
J gene: TRBJ2-1
clone size: NA
V gene: TRBV7-9
CDR3 protein: CASSLLAVGGWNNEQFF
CDR3 DNA: TGTGCCAGCAGCTTACTCGCGGTAGGGGGCTGGAACAATGAGCAGTTCTTC

D gene: NA
J gene: TRBJ1-5
clone size: NA
V gene: TRBV27
CDR3 protein: CASSPLQGLNQPQHF
CDR3 DNA: TGTGCCAGCAGCCCTCTTCAGGGGCTAAATCAGCCCCAGCATTTT

D gene: NA
J gene: TRBJ1-6
clone size: NA
V gene: TRBV28
CDR3 protein: CASSPGGDNSPLHF
CDR3 DNA: TGTGCCAGCAGTCCCGGAGGGGATAATTCACCCCTCCACTTT

D gene: NA
J gene: TRBJ2-3
clone size: NA
V gene: TRBV11-2
CDR3 protein: CASSLGLVTDTQYF
CDR3 DNA: TGTGCCAGCAGCCTCGGACTCGTCACAGATACGCAGTATTTT

D gene: NA
J gene: TRBJ2-3
clone size: NA
V gene: TRBV25-1
CDR3 protein: CASSELLAHTDTQYF
CDR3 DNA: TGTGCCAGCAGTGAATTACTTGCCCACACAGATACGCAGTATTTT

D gene: NA
J gene: TRBJ2-7
clone size: NA
V gene: TRBV19
CDR3 protein: CASSIRERDEQYF
CDR3 DNA: TGTGCCAGTAGTATTAGGGAGCGCGACGAGCAGTACTTC

D gene: TRBD1
J gene: TRBJ1-1
clone size: few
V gene: TRBV6-4
CDR3 protein: CASSSGQGNTEAFF
CDR3 DNA: TGTGCCAGCAGCTCCGGACAGGGTAACACTGAAGCTTTCTTT

D gene: NA
J gene: TRBJ1-6
clone size: few
V gene: TRBV4-1
CDR3 protein: CASSQAGGGTYNSPLHF
CDR3 DNA: TGCGCCAGCAGTCAAGCGGGCGGGGGGACCTATAATTCACCCCTCCACTTT

D gene: NA
J gene: TRBJ2-7
clone size: NA
V gene: TRBV7-7
CDR3 protein: CASSLSLADEQYF
CDR3 DNA: TGTGCTAGCAGCTTAAGCCTCGCCGACGAGCAGTACTTC

D gene: NA
J gene: TRBJ2-1
clone size: once
V gene: TRBV11-3
CDR3 protein: CASSPGVRPDEQFF
CDR3 DNA: TGTGCCAGCAGCCCCGGGGTGCGTCCCGATGAGCAGTTCTTC

D gene: NA
J gene: TRBJ1-2
clone size: NA
V gene: TRBV5-8
CDR3 protein: CASSLHTEGYGYTF
CDR3 DNA: TGTGCCAGCAGCTTACACACGGAGGGGTATGGCTACACCTTC

D gene: NA
J gene: TRBJ2-1
clone size: NA
V gene: TRBV28
CDR3 protein: CASSRLNEQFF
CDR3 DNA: TGTGCCAGCAGTCGACTCAATGAGCAGTTCTTC

D gene: TRBD1
J gene: TRBJ2-7
clone size: NA
V gene: TRBV7-8
CDR3 protein: CASSPAGTGPTYEQYF
CDR3 DNA: TGTGCCAGCAGCCCAGCGGGGACAGGGCCTACCTACGAGCAGTACTTC

D gene: NA
J gene: TRBJ2-3
clone size: NA
V gene: TRBV6-4
CDR3 protein: CASSEGRSTDTQYF
CDR3 DNA: TGTGCCAGCTCCGAGGGCAGGAGCACAGATACGCAGTATTTT

D gene: TRBD2
J gene: TRBJ2-7
clone size: NA
V gene: TRBV27
CDR3 protein: CASSLASGVNYEQYF
CDR3 DNA: TGTGCCAGCAGTTTAGCCAGCGGGGTGAACTACGAGCAGTACTTC

D gene: TRBD2
J gene: TRBJ2-1
clone size: once
V gene: TRBV5-1
CDR3 protein: CASSPVVASGENEQFF
CDR3 DNA: TGCGCCAGCAGCCCGGTAGTGGCTAGCGGGGAAAATGAGCAGTTCTTC

D gene: TRBD1
J gene: TRBJ2-3
clone size: NA
V gene: TRBV7-8
CDR3 protein: CASSSNPGQGIADTQYF
CDR3 DNA: TGTGCCAGCAGCTCTAACCCGGGACAGGGGATTGCAGATACGCAGTATTTT

D gene: TRBD2
J gene: TRBJ2-5
clone size: NA
V gene: TRBV2
CDR3 protein: CASSEQGPREATQYF
CDR3 DNA: TGTGCCAGCAGTGAACAGGGACCCCGGGAGGCGACCCAGTACTTC